This entry lists 30 T cell receptor beta chains sequenced from one sample in a study of blood T cell repertoires in COVID-19. Profiling relied on immunoSEQ multiplex PCR, and the TCRdb table lists in-frame clones only, not all of them. The table shows about 150,000 clones, with 78% occurring only once. The sample comprised peripheral blood. These receptor sequences come from a man older than 75 with acute or convalescent COVID-19.

This chain uses TRBV18 with TRBJ2-7, with 9 bases aligning to TRBD2. J lost 6 bases, V lost 2 bases, and 11 bases had no gene match. This CDR3 is built from 16 residues. CDR1 KGHSH and CDR2 LQKENI come from the germline V gene. The CDR3 nucleotides read TGTGCCAGCTCACCAAGGTCGGGGAGCGGGGGGACCGAGCAGTACGTC. This encodes CASSPRSGSGGTEQYV.

The chain couples TRBV19 to TRBJ1-1, with D perhaps matching TRBD1 (6 bases). Per the germline V gene, CDR1 is LNHDA and CDR2 is SQIVND (reference sequence). The CDR3 runs 13 residues. Deletions cut 3 bases from V and 8 bases from J, with 13 bases between. The CDR3 DNA reads TGTGCCAGTAGTATGGCCAGGGGTAAGGAAGCTTTCTTT. Translating gives CASSMARGKEAFF.

CDR3 coding DNA: TGTGCCTGGAGTGGGGAAATCACGACTAGCGGTGAGTCAGATACGCAGTATTTT. The encoded protein is CAWSGEITTSGESDTQYF. The V and J genes are TRBV30 and TRBJ2-3; TRBD2 matches at 9 bases. Germline assignment: CDR1 GTSNPN and CDR2 SVGIG (reference sequence). V dropped 1 base and J dropped 4; count of bases not matched to a gene: 15. This CDR3 has 18 residues.

Only a few counts were recorded for this clone. The rearrangement links TRBV10-2 to TRBJ1-5, with 7 bases that match TRBD1. The germline V gene has CDR1 WSHSY and CDR2 SAAADI. Trimming took 7 bases from V and 1 from J; bases not matched to a gene: 10. The CDR3 has 16 amino acids. The CDR3 DNA reads as TGCGCCAGCACCGGGGACAGAACTGTGAGCAATCAGCCCCAGCATTTT. Its protein is CASTGDRTVSNQPQHF.

J is TRBJ1-6 and V is TRBV7-2; possible D gene TRBD1, 5 bases. Germline V gives CDR1 SGHTA, CDR2 FQGNSA. V was trimmed by 5 bases and J by 14 bases, leaving 16 bases between them. The CDR3 consists of 13 residues. CDR3 residues: CASSPTGGGSLHF. Written as DNA, the CDR3 is TGTGCCAGCAGCCCAACCGGGGGAGGATCCCTCCACTTT.

The chain joins TRBV6-5 to TRBJ2-3; D not resolved. CDR1 and CDR2 from the germline V gene are MNHEY and SVGAGI. V dropped 7 bases and J dropped 9 bases, with 14 bases sitting between them. The length of the CDR3 is 12 residues. CDR3 DNA sequence: TGTGCCAGCAATGGTGGCTCAGGAACGCAGTATTTT. This encodes CASNGGSGTQYF.

The genes are TRBV10-3 and TRBJ1-1, with TRBD1 identical over 7 bases. The CDR3 is 13 residues long. The V and J ends lost 5 bases and 3 bases, in that order; junction bases with no gene match: 3. Germline-derived CDR1 and CDR2 are ENHRY and SYGVKD. The CDR3 DNA reads as TGTGCCATCAGTAATACAGGGGACACTGAAGCTTTCTTT. Translating gives CAISNTGDTEAFF.

This rearrangement joins TRBV2 to TRBJ1-2; 7 bases line up with TRBD1. The CDR3 is made up of 13 amino acids. V lost 3 bases and J lost 10; bases outside the gene matches: 8. The germline CDR1 and CDR2 sequences are SNHLY and FYNNEI. This chain's CDR3 is CASSDQGESDYTF. CDR3 coding DNA: TGTGCCAGCAGTGATCAGGGGGAGTCAGACTACACCTTC. Looking up the rest from reference TRBV2 and TRBJ1-2 gives the full variable domain: EPEVTQTPSHQVTQMGQEVILRCVPISNHLYFYWYRQILGQKVEFLVSFYNNEISEKSEIFDDQFSVERPDGSNFTLKIRSTKLEDSAMYFCASSDQGESDYTFGSGTRLTVV.

The chain couples TRBV18 to TRBJ2-3; D is uncertain. CDR1 is KGHSH, CDR2 LQKENI, per germline. CDR3 length: 14 residues. V shed 0 bases and J shed 9 bases, with 13 bases lying between them. The CDR3 spells CASSPPFSQATQYF. CDR3 coding DNA: TGTGCCAGCTCACCACCGTTTTCCCAGGCGACGCAGTATTTT.

The V call is TRBV5-1, the J call TRBJ2-7; TRBD2 matches at 13 bases. V shed 5 bases and J 1 base; nucleotides not matched to a gene: 6. The CDR3 extends over 16 amino acids. Germline V gene data show CDR1 as SGHRS and CDR2 as YFSETQ. CDR3 bases: TGCGCCAGCAGGTCCGGACTAGCGGGGGCTTCCTACGAGCAGTACTTC. Translated: CASRSGLAGASYEQYF.

In DNA form, the CDR3 reads TGTGCCAGTAGTATAGATCTCTCCAGGGTCACCGGGGAGCTGTTTTTT. Translating it yields CASSIDLSRVTGELFF. The chain employs TRBV19 and TRBJ2-2; D might be TRBD1 (5 bases). This CDR3 has 16 residues. Germline lookup yields CDR1 LNHDA and CDR2 SQIVND (reference sequence). V lost 0 bases to trimming and J lost 4 bases, with 12 bases between them.

The chain combines TRBV13 with TRBJ2-1, with TRBD2 identical over 11 bases. CDR3 length equals 17 residues. V lost 2 bases, J lost 9 bases, and 12 bases stayed unmatched. CDR1 is PRHDT, CDR2 FYEKMQ, per germline (reference sequence). This CDR3 reads CASSLPPSGGFRREQFF. The CDR3, as DNA: TGTGCCAGCAGCTTACCCCCTAGCGGGGGGTTCAGGCGTGAGCAGTTCTTC.

The chain combines TRBV6-5 with TRBJ2-3; no firm D call. V was clipped by 6 bases and J by 2 bases, with 6 bases between them. From germline, CDR1 is MNHEY and CDR2 SVGAGI. The CDR3 consists of 12 residues. The CDR3 nucleotides read TGTGCCAGCAGCTCGTCCACAGATACGCAGTATTTT. Translated: CASSSSTDTQYF.

This chain joins TRBV6-5 and TRBJ1-5; 7 bases match TRBD1. Per germline, CDR1 MNHEY and CDR2 SVGAGI. This CDR3 spans 14 amino acids. J lost 2 bases, V lost 7 bases, and 5 bases had no gene match. The CDR3 sequence is CASNNRGGNQPQHF. The CDR3 DNA is TGTGCCAGCAACAACAGGGGAGGCAATCAGCCCCAGCATTTT.

The chain joins TRBV20-1 to TRBJ2-2; TRBD2 might be the D (6 bases). Germline V gives CDR1 DFQATT, CDR2 SNEGSKA (reference sequence). V dropped 3 bases and J dropped 5 bases, with 13 bases sitting between them. The CDR3 has 14 residues. DNA for the CDR3: TGCAGTGCTAGTACGGGGGTAGGAACCGGGGAGCTGTTTTTT. It yields the protein CSASTGVGTGELFF.

V usage is TRBV4-3 and J usage is TRBJ1-2, with a weak D call TRBD1 (5 bases). V was cut by 4 bases and J by 1 base, with 22 bases left in between. Germline V lookup: CDR1 LGHNA, CDR2 YSLEER. This CDR3 has 18 residues. In nucleotides, the CDR3 is TGCGCCAGCAGCCCTGGGTTGGGAGGGGCGCGAATTAACTATGGCTACACCTTC. Protein sequence: CASSPGLGGARINYGYTF.

In its sample, this clone was seen a few times. The CDR3 protein is CASSQGFGRDEQYV. CDR3 DNA: TGCGCCAGCAGCCAAGGGTTCGGCAGGGACGAGCAGTACGTC. This chain connects TRBV4-1 to TRBJ2-7; D might be TRBD1 (5 bases). The CDR3 is 14 residues long. With 1 base removed from V and 5 bases from J, the gap between germline ends came to 12 bases. CDR1 is MGHRA, CDR2 YSYEKL, per germline.

CDR3 loop: CASSQSYRGKGETQYF. In DNA, the CDR3 is TGCGCCAGCAGCCAGTCCTACAGGGGGAAGGGGGAGACCCAGTACTTC. The V gene is TRBV4-3, the J gene TRBJ2-5; 8 nucleotides agree with TRBD1. CDR1 LGHNA and CDR2 YSLEER come from the germline V gene. V shed 3 bases and J 5 bases; nucleotides not matched to a gene: 11. This CDR3 comprises 16 residues.

In its sample, this clone was seen a few times. The chain employs TRBV5-1 and TRBJ1-5; possible D gene TRBD1, 5 bases. This CDR3 has 15 residues. Germline CDR1 SGHRS, CDR2 YFSETQ. V was clipped by 0 bases and J by 4 bases, with 11 bases between them. CDR3 in amino acids: CASSLAGQKNQPQHF. The DNA for the CDR3 is TGCGCCAGCAGCTTGGCCGGACAAAAGAATCAGCCCCAGCATTTT.

CDR3 in amino acids: CASSLRQGGDGTDTQYF. The CDR3 coding sequence is TGTGCCAGCAGCCTACGGCAAGGCGGGGACGGCACAGATACGCAGTATTTT. This chain uses TRBV11-2 with TRBJ2-3, with D possibly TRBD2 on 6 matching bases. The V end was cut by 5 bases, the J end by 1 base, with 19 bases between. The germline V gene encodes CDR1 SGHAT and CDR2 FQNNGV. This CDR3 is 17 amino acids long.

This clone was seen a handful of times. This rearrangement joins TRBV2 to TRBJ2-7; 8 bases map to TRBD1. Trimming took 6 bases from V and 7 from J; bases not matched to a gene: 5. The V gene's germline CDR1 is SNHLY and CDR2 FYNNEI. The CDR3 has 12 residues. In DNA form, the CDR3 reads TGTGCCAGCAGCGGACAGGGTCGGGAGCAGTACTTC. Protein product: CASSGQGREQYF.

Concerning this clone: Germline is not matched at one junction end, which may reflect a read error. The chain is built from TRBV30 and TRBJ1-1; no firm D call. CDR3 size: 12 residues. Germline CDR1 GTSNPN, CDR2 SVGIG (reference sequence). In DNA form, the CDR3 reads TGTGCCTGGAGAGGCGCGAACAGTGAAGCTTTCTTT. Its translation is CAWRGANSEAFF.

V is TRBV10-3 and J is TRBJ1-1; 10 bases are a match to TRBD1. Germline CDR1 reads ENHRY; CDR2 reads SYGVKD. The length of the CDR3 is 17 residues. J lost 0 bases, V lost 4 bases, and 8 bases had no gene match. CDR3 nucleotides: TGTGCCATCAGTGCCGAGACAGGGGGCGCCTTGAACACTGAAGCTTTCTTT. Protein: CAISAETGGALNTEAFF.

This clone appeared once. The chain links TRBV20-1 to TRBJ2-1; D ambiguous. V was trimmed by 3 bases and J by 5 bases, leaving 8 bases between them. CDR3 length equals 12 residues. CDR1 and CDR2 from the germline V gene are DFQATT and SNEGSKA (reference sequence). The CDR3 region has the DNA TGCAGTGCTAGTTTCAAAAACAATGAGCAGTTCTTC. Its protein product is CSASFKNNEQFF.

This chain links TRBV5-1 with TRBJ2-1, with 9 bases aligning to TRBD2. Germline CDR1 SGHRS, CDR2 YFSETQ. J was trimmed by 8 bases and V by 4 bases; bases with no gene match: 13. This CDR3 has 16 residues. In DNA form, the CDR3 reads TGCGCCAGCAGCCTCGACCTGGCGGGGGGGCCGGATGAGCAGTTCTTC. It specifies CASSLDLAGGPDEQFF.

V gene TRBV6-6 combines with J gene TRBJ2-7; 7 nucleotides agree with TRBD1. Losses at the gene ends were 6 bases for V and 6 bases for J; bases not matched to a gene: 5. This CDR3 has 12 residues. Germline V gene sequence: CDR1 MNHNY, CDR2 SVGAGI (reference sequence). CDR3 bases: TGTGCCAGCAGAGACAGGGATTCCGAGCAGTACGTC. It yields the protein CASRDRDSEQYV.

The V gene is TRBV30, the J gene TRBJ1-1; D call uncertain. The CDR3 contains 15 residues. V was pared by 0 bases and J by 3 bases, with 14 bases between. Looked up from germline, CDR1 is GTSNPN and CDR2 is SVGIG (reference sequence). The chain's CDR3 is CAWSVPLSDYTEAFF. For the CDR3, the DNA is TGTGCCTGGAGTGTCCCCCTATCGGACTACACTGAAGCTTTCTTT.

This clone was counted a few times. The chain employs TRBV7-8 and TRBJ1-2, with TRBD1 matching 10 bases. This CDR3 contains 14 residues. V was clipped by 1 base and J by 4 bases; unmatched bases: 0. CDR1 and CDR2 (germline): SGHVS, FQNEAQ. CDR3 sequence: CASSLGQGAYGYTF. In DNA form, the CDR3 reads TGTGCCAGCAGCTTAGGACAGGGGGCCTATGGCTACACCTTC.

At least ten counts were recorded for this clone. V and J are TRBV5-1 and TRBJ2-1; 12 positions agree with TRBD2. This CDR3 spans 16 amino acids. Germline V gene lookup returns CDR1 SGHRS and CDR2 YFSETQ. After removal of 0 bases from V and 9 bases from J, the junction contained 7 bases not matched to a gene. The chain's CDR3 is CASSLAPSGGASEQFF. CDR3 nucleotides: TGCGCCAGCAGCTTGGCCCCTAGCGGGGGGGCCTCTGAGCAGTTCTTC.

The chain is built from TRBV2 and TRBJ2-3; D unresolved. The CDR3 runs 13 residues. Trimming took 7 bases from V and 1 from J, leaving 9 bases between them. CDR1 and CDR2 (germline): SNHLY, FYNNEI. The CDR3 DNA follows: TGTGCCAGCATTCCCGCGGGCACAGATACGCAGTATTTT. This translates into CASIPAGTDTQYF.